The clone carrying this T cell receptor (beta chain) was counted between two and nine times. Its matching antigen is unknown. The data were taken from a study of identical twins. Template switching (which added a universal primer site) was used, and cDNA carried unique molecular identifiers. TCRdb ran MiXCR on the 5' RACE reads and lists one entry per CDR3 protein. The repertoire includes roughly 1,500,000 distinct CDR3 sequences, less than 35% of them detected once, and over 0.25% sits in the top ten. The CDR3 runs 16 residues. Looked up from germline, CDR1 is SEHNR and CDR2 is FQNEAQ (reference sequence). V gave up 1 base and J gave up 2 bases; unmatched junction bases: 5. General study results and limits: A lower insertion count was a feature of abundant cord blood beta clonotypes, with no such feature in memory repertoires. It was out-of-frame TCR alpha sharing in monozygotic twins that models underestimated.

The TCR originated in a newborn girl in good health. The sequenced sample consisted of cord blood. V usage is TRBV7-9 and J usage is TRBJ1-1; 9 bases line up with TRBD1. The CDR3 protein is CASSLVGDRANTEAFF. In DNA, the CDR3 is TGTGCCAGCAGCTTAGTCGGGGACAGGGCCAACACTGAAGCTTTCTTT.